Shown below are 23 T cell receptor beta chains from a single sample sequenced in a study of OX40 agonist ivuxolimab in advanced cancers. Produced via immunoSEQ multiplex PCR; TCRdb's table is partial and in-frame only. The sample records more than 85,000 clones, approximately 90% being singletons. The sequenced sample was CD4+ or CD8+ T cells sorted from blood, obtained in a trial of the OX40 agonist ivuxolimab. These receptor sequences come from an adult with an advanced solid tumor such as melanoma, head and neck, liver or kidney cancer.

The rearrangement links TRBV4-1 to TRBJ1-1; 7 bases align to TRBD1. This CDR3 has 16 amino acids. The germline V gene has CDR1 MGHRA and CDR2 YSYEKL. V dropped 4 bases and J dropped 0; count of bases not matched to a gene: 8. CDR3 sequence: CASSLDRDSMNTEAFF. Here the CDR3 DNA reads TGCGCCAGCAGCCTCGACCGGGACAGCATGAACACTGAAGCTTTCTTT.

The V call is TRBV4-3, the J call TRBJ1-4; 7 bases line up with TRBD1. Germline V gene lookup returns CDR1 LGHNA and CDR2 YSLEER. After removal of 1 base from V and 8 bases from J, the junction contained 16 bases not matched to a gene. This CDR3 has 18 residues. The CDR3 DNA reads TGCGCCAGCAGCCAAGCAATGATTAGGACAGGAAGTGGCGAAAAACTGTTTTTT. It yields the protein CASSQAMIRTGSGEKLFF.

The V and J genes are TRBV4-1 and TRBJ1-5; D is ambiguous. Trimming shortened V by 0 bases and J by 5 bases, and 8 bases separated the two germline ends. Germline V gene sequence: CDR1 MGHRA, CDR2 YSYEKL. CDR3 size: 14 residues. The CDR3: CASSQELGYQPQHF. In DNA form, the CDR3 reads TGCGCCAGCAGCCAAGAATTAGGTTATCAGCCCCAGCATTTT.

The chain couples TRBV11-2 to TRBJ2-1; 7 bases map to TRBD2. J lost 7 bases, V lost 5 bases, and 14 bases had no gene match. This CDR3 is built from 16 residues. Germline V gene lookup returns CDR1 SGHAT and CDR2 FQNNGV. The CDR3 loop is CASSQRAGVAQNEQFF. DNA for the CDR3: TGTGCCAGCAGCCAGAGGGCGGGAGTAGCGCAAAATGAGCAGTTCTTC.

This clone was detected once. The gene calls are TRBV18 and TRBJ2-7, with D uncertain. Germline assignment: CDR1 KGHSH and CDR2 LQKENI. This CDR3 contains 14 residues. Trimming took off 0 bases at V and 3 bases at J, with 9 bases between the two ends. For the CDR3, the DNA is TGTGCCAGCTCACCACCAGGCCAGTTCTACGAGCAGTACTTC. It yields the protein CASSPPGQFYEQYF.

The rearrangement joins TRBV15 to TRBJ1-1; maybe TRBD1 (5 bases). The germline V and J ends were trimmed by 1 base and 4 bases, with 16 bases remaining between them. Per germline, CDR1 LNHNV and CDR2 YYDKDF (reference sequence). The length of the CDR3 is 16 residues. The CDR3 bases are TGTGCCACCAGCAGAGGACGGGGCGAGGGGATCACTGAAGCTTTCTTT. Translated: CATSRGRGEGITEAFF.

The chain couples TRBV7-6 to TRBJ2-5; D ambiguous. With 1 base removed from V and 5 bases from J, the gap between germline ends came to 14 bases. The CDR3 is made up of 15 amino acids. Germline V gene lookup returns CDR1 SGHVS and CDR2 FNYEAQ. The CDR3 region is CASSLEGRALETQYF. In nucleotides, the CDR3 is TGTGCCAGCAGCTTAGAGGGTAGAGCTCTTGAGACCCAGTACTTC.

The chain uses TRBV6-1 and TRBJ2-7, with TRBD1 as a possible D gene (6 bases). The J call may be in error: the DNA end matches TRBJ2-5 better. The CDR3 length is 15 residues. Looked up from germline, CDR1 is MNHNS and CDR2 is SASEGT. As DNA, the CDR3 is TGTGCCAGCAGTGTCGGACAGTCGTTGGGAGAGACCCAGTACTTC. Protein: CASSVGQSLGETQYF.

The chain couples TRBV28 to TRBJ2-3; 7 nucleotides match TRBD2. The CDR3 contains 15 residues. CDR1 MDHEN and CDR2 SYDVKM come from the germline V gene. V trimming: 5 bases; J trimming: 2 bases; junction bases outside the gene matches: 7. The CDR3 loop reads CASSSSGILTDTQYF. CDR3 in DNA: TGTGCCAGCAGTAGCAGCGGGATTCTCACAGATACGCAGTATTTT.

J is TRBJ2-5 and V is TRBV29-1, with 9 bases lining up with TRBD2. Trimming took 4 bases from V and 6 from J; bases not matched to a gene: 12. This CDR3 has 15 amino acids. Germline lookup yields CDR1 SQVTM and CDR2 ANQGSEA. Here the CDR3 reads CSVGGGSGGMKTQYF. The DNA of the CDR3 is TGCAGCGTTGGTGGGGGTAGCGGGGGTATGAAGACCCAGTACTTC.

This sequence joins TRBV29-1 and TRBJ2-5; no firm D call. Germline CDR1 and CDR2: SQVTM and ANQGSEA. The CDR3 has 13 residues. V shed 6 bases and J shed 5 bases, with 16 bases lying between them. The CDR3 DNA reads as TGCAGCGTCCAGCGAGGAGCGCGGGAGACCCAGTACTTC. It encodes CSVQRGARETQYF.

The J gene is TRBJ1-2, the V gene TRBV5-6; D is unclear. The CDR3 has 14 amino acids. Germline V gene lookup returns CDR1 SGHDT and CDR2 YYEEEE. V was cut by 1 base and J by 6 bases, with 13 bases left in between. The CDR3 DNA follows: TGTGCCAGCAGCTTGTTTGGAGGTCGGAATGGCTACACCTTC. Translated, it gives CASSLFGGRNGYTF.

V gene TRBV7-7 combines with J gene TRBJ2-5; possibly TRBD1 for D (5 bases). The CDR3 is made up of 13 amino acids. Germline lookup yields CDR1 SSHAT and CDR2 FNYEAQ (reference sequence). V lost 4 bases and J lost 2, with 8 bases in between. As DNA, the CDR3 is TGTGCCAGCAGCTCAGGGATACAAGAGACCCAGTACTTC. It translates to CASSSGIQETQYF.

The CDR3 DNA reads TGCGCCAGCAGGGACGGGATGAACACCGGGGAGCTGTTTTTT. Translating it yields CASRDGMNTGELFF. J is TRBJ2-2 and V is TRBV5-1, with D perhaps TRBD2 (5 bases). CDR3 length: 14 amino acids. CDR1 SGHRS and CDR2 YFSETQ come from the germline V gene. Trimming removed 5 bases from V and 1 base from J, with 9 bases in between.

V usage is TRBV6-6 and J usage is TRBJ2-5; 9 bases match TRBD2. The germline V gene encodes CDR1 MNHNY and CDR2 SVGAGI (reference sequence). Losses at the gene ends were 3 bases for V and 5 bases for J; bases not matched to a gene: 4. The CDR3 loop spans 14 amino acids. The CDR3 sequence is CASSYSGSKETQYF. CDR3 nucleotides: TGTGCCAGCAGTTATAGCGGGAGTAAGGAGACCCAGTACTTC.

This chain uses TRBV7-6 with TRBJ2-7, with D uncertain. Looked up from germline, CDR1 is SGHVS and CDR2 is FNYEAQ. CDR3 length equals 14 residues. V dropped 5 bases and J dropped 3 bases, with 14 bases sitting between them. CDR3 nucleotide sequence: TGTGCCAGCAGCGTTAGAGTCGGATACTACGAGCAGTACTTC. Translated, it gives CASSVRVGYYEQYF.

The chain combines TRBV7-2 with TRBJ1-5; TRBD1 matches 10 bases. The junction had 6 bases not matched to a gene; V was cut back by 3 bases and J by 7 bases. The CDR3 covers 15 residues. CDR1 and CDR2 from the germline V gene are SGHTA and FQGNSA. The CDR3, as DNA: TGTGCCAGCAGCTTGGGACAGGGGCTCAGACAGCCCCAGCATTTT. It encodes CASSLGQGLRQPQHF.

This chain uses TRBV27 with TRBJ2-1; perhaps TRBD2 as D (5 bases). V was trimmed by 1 base and J by 0 bases, leaving 10 bases between them. CDR1 MNHEY and CDR2 SMNVEV come from the germline V gene (reference sequence). The CDR3 totals 16 residues. CDR3 sequence reads: CASSLYGKSSYNEQFF. The DNA of the CDR3 is TGTGCCAGCAGTTTATACGGGAAAAGCTCCTACAATGAGCAGTTCTTC.

This clone was seen once. The chain couples TRBV27 to TRBJ1-6; D not resolved. Per germline, CDR1 MNHEY and CDR2 SMNVEV (reference sequence). This CDR3 is 14 amino acids long. V was trimmed by 4 bases and J by 7 bases, leaving 11 bases between them. CDR3 protein: CASSSYIGNSPLHF. CDR3 sequence (DNA): TGTGCCAGCAGTTCGTACATCGGAAATTCACCCCTCCACTTT.

This chain connects TRBV19 to TRBJ2-4; possibly TRBD2 for D (5 bases). V was cut by 5 bases and J by 10 bases, with 9 bases left in between. CDR1 is LNHDA, CDR2 SQIVND, per germline (reference sequence). The CDR3 is 11 amino acids. The chain's CDR3 is CASSDYPIQYF. The CDR3 region has the DNA TGTGCCAGTAGTGACTACCCAATTCAGTACTTC. Filled out from reference TRBV19 and TRBJ2-4, the complete variable domain reads DGGITQSPKYLFRKEGQNVTLSCEQNLNHDAMYWYRQDPGQGLRLIYYSQIVNDFQKGDIAEGYSVSREKKESFPLTVTSAQKNPTAFYLCASSDYPIQYFGAGTRLSVL.

V is TRBV7-6 and J is TRBJ2-1; 7 bases match TRBD2. CDR3 size: 17 residues. Germline lookup yields CDR1 SGHVS and CDR2 FNYEAQ. The junction had 13 bases not matched to a gene; V was cut back by 2 bases and J by 6 bases. The CDR3 nucleotides read TGTGCCAGCAGCTTATTCCTCGGCGGGAGACGCGGCAATGAGCAGTTCTTC. This translates into CASSLFLGGRRGNEQFF.

This chain joins TRBV5-5 and TRBJ2-3; 9 bases align to TRBD1. The germline gives CDR1 SGHKS, CDR2 YYEKEE (reference sequence). V was pared by 4 bases and J by 6 bases, with 9 bases of the junction left unmatched. This CDR3 comprises 15 residues. CDR3 loop: CASSLRDRAVDTQYF. The DNA of the CDR3 is TGTGCCAGCAGCCTCCGGGACAGGGCGGTTGATACGCAGTATTTT.

The chain uses TRBV7-9 and TRBJ2-1; TRBD1 aligns across 9 bases. CDR1 SEHNR and CDR2 FQNEAQ come from the germline V gene (reference sequence). The CDR3 extends over 15 amino acids. V shed 5 bases, J shed 5 bases, and the junction held 7 bases outside the gene matches. The CDR3 coding sequence is TGTGCCAGCAGCCGTCCCCGGACAGGGGACAATGAGCAGTTCTTC. This gives the protein CASSRPRTGDNEQFF.